The present TCR beta chain was sequenced within a study of T-cell reconstitution after alpha-beta-depleted transplantation in children. This clonotype was seen ten or more times. Its matching antigen is unknown. Preparation of the TCRbeta library used unique molecular identifiers. TCRdb re-called the PCR reads with MiXCR, one entry per CDR3 protein. The sample holds about 490,000 distinct CDR3 sequences, approximately 10% seen once. Germline lookup yields CDR1 LGHDT and CDR2 YNNKEL (reference sequence). The CDR3 length is 14 residues. V was trimmed by 1 base and J by 4 bases, leaving 7 bases between them. Study-level points and caveats: Several hundred expanded graft clones reportedly were the source of alpha-beta T cells about two months after transplant. One year after transplant, T-cell counts and diversity came mostly from newly produced T cells.

The source was PBMCs, collected before TCRalphabeta/CD19-depleted stem cell transplant. The rearrangement joins TRBV3-1 to TRBJ2-2; the D call may be TRBD1 or TRBD2 (5 bases each). This TCR derives from a child under 10 years old with inherited bone marrow failure, due to receive a stem cell transplant. Written as DNA, the CDR3 is TGTGCCAGCAGCCAAGGGGGGAGCACCGGGGAGCTGTTTTTT. Residues: CASSQGGSTGELFF.